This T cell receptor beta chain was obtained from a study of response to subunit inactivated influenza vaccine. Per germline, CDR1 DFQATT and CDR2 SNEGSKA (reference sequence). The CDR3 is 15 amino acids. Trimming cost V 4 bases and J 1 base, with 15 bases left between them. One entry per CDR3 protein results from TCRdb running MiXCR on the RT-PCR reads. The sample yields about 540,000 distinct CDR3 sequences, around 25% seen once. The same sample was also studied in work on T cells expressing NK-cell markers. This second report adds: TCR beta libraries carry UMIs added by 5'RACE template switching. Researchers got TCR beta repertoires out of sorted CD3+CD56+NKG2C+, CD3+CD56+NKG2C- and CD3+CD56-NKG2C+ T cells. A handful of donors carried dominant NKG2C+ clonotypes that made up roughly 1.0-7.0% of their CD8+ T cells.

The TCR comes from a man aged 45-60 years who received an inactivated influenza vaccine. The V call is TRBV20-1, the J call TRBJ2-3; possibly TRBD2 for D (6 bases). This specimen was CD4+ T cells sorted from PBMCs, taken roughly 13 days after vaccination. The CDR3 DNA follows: TGCAGTGCTACGGGACTTTTGCGGGGCACAGATACGCAGTATTTT. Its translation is CSATGLLRGTDTQYF.